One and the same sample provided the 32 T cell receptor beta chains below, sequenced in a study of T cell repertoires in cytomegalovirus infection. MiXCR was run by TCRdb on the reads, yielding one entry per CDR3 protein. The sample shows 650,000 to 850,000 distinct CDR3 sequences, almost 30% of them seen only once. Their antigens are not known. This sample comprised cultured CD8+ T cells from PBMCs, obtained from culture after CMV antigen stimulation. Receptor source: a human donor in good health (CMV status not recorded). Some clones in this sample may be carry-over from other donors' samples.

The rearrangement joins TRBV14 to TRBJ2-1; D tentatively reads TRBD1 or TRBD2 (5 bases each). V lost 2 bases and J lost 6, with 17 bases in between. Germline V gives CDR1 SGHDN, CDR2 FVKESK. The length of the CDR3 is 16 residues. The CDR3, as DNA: TGTGCCAGCAGCCAAAGGGACCGGTTAATTGGCAATGAGCAGTTCTTC. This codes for CASSQRDRLIGNEQFF. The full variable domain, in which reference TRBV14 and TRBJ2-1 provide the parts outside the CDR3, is EAGVTQFPSHSVIEKGQTVTLRCDPISGHDNLYWYRRVMGKEIKFLLHFVKESKQDESGMPNNRFLAERTGGTYSTLKVQPAELEDSGVYFCASSQRDRLIGNEQFFGPGTRLTVL.

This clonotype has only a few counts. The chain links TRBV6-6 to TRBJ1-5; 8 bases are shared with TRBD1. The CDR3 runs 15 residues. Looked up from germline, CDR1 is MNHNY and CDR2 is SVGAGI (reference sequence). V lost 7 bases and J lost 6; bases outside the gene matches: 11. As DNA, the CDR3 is TGTGCCAGCATCGGAATAAGACAGGGGTTTCAGCCCCAGCATTTT. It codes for CASIGIRQGFQPQHF.

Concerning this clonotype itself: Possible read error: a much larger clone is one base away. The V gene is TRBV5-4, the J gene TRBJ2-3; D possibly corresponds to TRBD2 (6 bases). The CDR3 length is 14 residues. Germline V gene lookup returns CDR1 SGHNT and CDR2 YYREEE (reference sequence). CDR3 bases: TGTGCCAGCAGCTCCCGGGGGTCCACAGATATGCAGTATTTT. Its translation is CASSSRGSTDMQYF.

The CDR3 sequence is CASRFVAGGLNEQFF. The CDR3, as DNA: TGTGCCAGCAGATTTGTAGCGGGGGGGCTCAATGAGCAGTTCTTC. The chain is built from TRBV28 and TRBJ2-1; 11 positions match TRBD2. The ends lost 6 bases at V and 6 bases at J; junction bases unmatched: 7. Germline values: CDR1 MDHEN, CDR2 SYDVKM. CDR3 length: 15 amino acids.

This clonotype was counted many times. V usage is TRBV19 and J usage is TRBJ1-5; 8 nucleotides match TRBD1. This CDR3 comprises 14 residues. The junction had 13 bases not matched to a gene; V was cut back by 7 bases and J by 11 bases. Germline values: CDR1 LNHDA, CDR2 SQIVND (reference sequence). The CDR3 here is CASTGQVLGASQHF. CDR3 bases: TGTGCCAGTACGGGACAGGTCTTAGGGGCGTCCCAGCATTTT.

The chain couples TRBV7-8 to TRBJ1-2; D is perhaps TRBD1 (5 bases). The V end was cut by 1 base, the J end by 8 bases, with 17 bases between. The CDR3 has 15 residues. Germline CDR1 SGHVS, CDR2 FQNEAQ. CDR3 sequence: CASSLGRGHLRGYTF. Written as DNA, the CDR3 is TGTGCCAGCAGCTTAGGCCGGGGCCACCTGAGGGGCTACACCTTC.

DNA for the CDR3: TGCAGCGTTTTGAACGTTGACAGGGCCTACGAGCAGTACTTC. Protein sequence: CSVLNVDRAYEQYF. The V call is TRBV29-1, the J call TRBJ2-7; 7 nucleotides line up with TRBD1. Germline loops: CDR1 SQVTM, CDR2 ANQGSEA. There are 14 residues in the CDR3. The V and J ends lost 5 bases and 2 bases, in that order; junction bases with no gene match: 9.

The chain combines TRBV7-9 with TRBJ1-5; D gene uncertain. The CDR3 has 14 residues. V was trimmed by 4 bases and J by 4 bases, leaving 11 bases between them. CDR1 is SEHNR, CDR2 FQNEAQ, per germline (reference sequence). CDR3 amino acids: CASSSLDRNQPQHF. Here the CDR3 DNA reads TGTGCCAGCAGCTCCCTTGACCGTAATCAGCCCCAGCATTTT.

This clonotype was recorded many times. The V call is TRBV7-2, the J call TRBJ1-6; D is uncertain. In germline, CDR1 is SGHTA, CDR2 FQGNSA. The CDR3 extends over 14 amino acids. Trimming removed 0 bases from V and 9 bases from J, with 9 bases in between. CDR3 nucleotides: TGTGCCAGCAGCTTAGCAATAGATACTTCACCCCTCCACTTT. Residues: CASSLAIDTSPLHF.

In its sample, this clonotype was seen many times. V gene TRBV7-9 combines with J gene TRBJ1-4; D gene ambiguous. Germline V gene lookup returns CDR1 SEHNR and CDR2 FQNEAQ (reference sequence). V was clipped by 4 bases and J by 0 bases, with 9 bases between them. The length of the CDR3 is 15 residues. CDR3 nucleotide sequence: TGTGCCAGCAGCTGGACGGAAGCAACTAATGAAAAACTGTTTTTT. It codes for CASSWTEATNEKLFF.

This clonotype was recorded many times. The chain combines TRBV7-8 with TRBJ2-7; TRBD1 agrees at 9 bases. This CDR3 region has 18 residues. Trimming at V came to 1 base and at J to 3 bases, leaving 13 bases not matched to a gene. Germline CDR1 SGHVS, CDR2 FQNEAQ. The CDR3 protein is CASSLERSLGQGIYEQYF. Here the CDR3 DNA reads TGTGCCAGCAGCTTAGAGAGGTCGCTAGGACAGGGGATCTACGAGCAGTACTTC. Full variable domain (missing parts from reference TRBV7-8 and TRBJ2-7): GAGVSQSPRYKVAKRGQDVALRCDPISGHVSLFWYQQALGQGPEFLTYFQNEAQLDKSGLPSDRFFAERPEGSVSTLKIQRTQQEDSAVYLCASSLERSLGQGIYEQYFGPGTRLTVT.

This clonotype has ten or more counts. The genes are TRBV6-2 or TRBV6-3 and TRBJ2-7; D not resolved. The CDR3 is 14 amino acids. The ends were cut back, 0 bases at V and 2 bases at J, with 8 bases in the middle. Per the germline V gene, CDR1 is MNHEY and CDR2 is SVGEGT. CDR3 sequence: CASSYSYITYEQYF. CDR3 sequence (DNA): TGTGCCAGCAGTTACTCGTACATCACCTACGAGCAGTACTTC.

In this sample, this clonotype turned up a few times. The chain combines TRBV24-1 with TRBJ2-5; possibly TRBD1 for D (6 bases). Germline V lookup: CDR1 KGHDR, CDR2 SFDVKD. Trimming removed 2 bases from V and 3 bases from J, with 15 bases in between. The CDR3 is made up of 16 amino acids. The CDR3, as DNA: TGTGCCACCAGTGATTCTTCAGGGGCGCAAGAAGAGACCCAGTACTTC. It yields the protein CATSDSSGAQEETQYF.

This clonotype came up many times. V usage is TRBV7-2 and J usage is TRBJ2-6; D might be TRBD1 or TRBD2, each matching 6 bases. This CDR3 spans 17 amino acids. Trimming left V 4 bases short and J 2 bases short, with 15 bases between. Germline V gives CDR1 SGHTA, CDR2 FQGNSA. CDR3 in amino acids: CASSSHRDFTGANVLTF. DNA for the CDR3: TGTGCCAGCAGCTCCCACAGGGACTTTACTGGGGCCAACGTCCTGACTTTC.

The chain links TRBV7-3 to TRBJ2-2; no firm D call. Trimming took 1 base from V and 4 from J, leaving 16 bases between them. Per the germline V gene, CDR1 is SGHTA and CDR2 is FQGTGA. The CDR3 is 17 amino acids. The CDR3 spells CASSLRPNDFFTGELFF. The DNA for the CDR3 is TGTGCCAGCAGCTTAAGACCGAACGACTTTTTCACCGGGGAGCTGTTTTTT.

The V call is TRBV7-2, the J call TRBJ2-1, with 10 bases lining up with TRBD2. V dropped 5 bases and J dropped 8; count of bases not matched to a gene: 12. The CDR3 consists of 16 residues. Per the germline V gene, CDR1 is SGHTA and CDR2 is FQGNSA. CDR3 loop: CASSALSGGTWDEQFF. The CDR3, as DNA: TGTGCCAGCAGCGCCCTTAGCGGGGGGACATGGGATGAGCAGTTCTTC.

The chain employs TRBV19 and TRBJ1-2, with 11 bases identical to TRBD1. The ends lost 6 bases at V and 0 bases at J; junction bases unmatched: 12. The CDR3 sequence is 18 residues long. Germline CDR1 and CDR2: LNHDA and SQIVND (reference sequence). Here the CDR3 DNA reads TGTGCCAGTAGACCACCGGGACAGGGGGTCCTGGCTAACTATGGCTACACCTTC. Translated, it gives CASRPPGQGVLANYGYTF.

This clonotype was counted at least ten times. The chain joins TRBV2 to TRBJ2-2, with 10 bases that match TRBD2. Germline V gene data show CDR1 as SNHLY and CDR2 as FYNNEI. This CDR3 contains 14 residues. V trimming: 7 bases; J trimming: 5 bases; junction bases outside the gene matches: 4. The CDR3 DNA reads TGTGCCAGCATCGAGCGGGGGGGTACCGGGGAGCTGTTTTTT. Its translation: CASIERGGTGELFF.

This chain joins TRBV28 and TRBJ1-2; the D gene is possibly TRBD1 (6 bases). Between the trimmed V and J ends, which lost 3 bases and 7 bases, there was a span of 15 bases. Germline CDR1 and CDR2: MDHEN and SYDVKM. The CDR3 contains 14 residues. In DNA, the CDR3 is TGTGCCAGCAGTTTTGCAGGGGCGTTTAGTGGCTACACCTTC. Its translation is CASSFAGAFSGYTF.

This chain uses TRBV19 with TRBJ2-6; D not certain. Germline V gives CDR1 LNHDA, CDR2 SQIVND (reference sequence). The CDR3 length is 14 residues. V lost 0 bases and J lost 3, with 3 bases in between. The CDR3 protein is CASSIEDGANVLTF. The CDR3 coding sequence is TGTGCCAGTAGTATAGAAGATGGGGCCAACGTCCTGACTTTC.

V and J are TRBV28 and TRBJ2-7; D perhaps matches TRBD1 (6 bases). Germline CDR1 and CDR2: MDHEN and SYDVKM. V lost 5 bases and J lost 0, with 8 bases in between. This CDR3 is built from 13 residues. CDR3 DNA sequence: TGTGCCAGCAGTGGGACATACTCCTACGAGCAGTACGTC. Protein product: CASSGTYSYEQYV.

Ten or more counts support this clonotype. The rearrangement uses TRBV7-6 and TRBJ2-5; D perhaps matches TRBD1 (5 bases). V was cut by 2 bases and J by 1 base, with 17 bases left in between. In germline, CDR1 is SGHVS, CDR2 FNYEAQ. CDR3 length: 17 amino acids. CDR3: CASSLKWAGFSQETQYF. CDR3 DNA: TGTGCCAGCAGCTTAAAATGGGCAGGGTTTTCCCAAGAGACCCAGTACTTC.

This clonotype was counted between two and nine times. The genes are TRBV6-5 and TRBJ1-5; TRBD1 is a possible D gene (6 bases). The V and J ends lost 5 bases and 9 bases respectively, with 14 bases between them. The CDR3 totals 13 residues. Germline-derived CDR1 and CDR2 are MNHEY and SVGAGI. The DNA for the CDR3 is TGTGCCAGCAGTCTACAGGGCGGATGGCCCCAGCATTTT. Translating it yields CASSLQGGWPQHF.

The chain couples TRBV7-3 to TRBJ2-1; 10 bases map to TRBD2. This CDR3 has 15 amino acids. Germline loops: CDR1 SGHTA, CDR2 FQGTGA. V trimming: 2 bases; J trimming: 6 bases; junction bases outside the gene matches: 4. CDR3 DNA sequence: TGTGCCAGCAGCTTACTATTAGCGGGGGGCAATGAGCAGTTCTTC. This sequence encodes CASSLLLAGGNEQFF.

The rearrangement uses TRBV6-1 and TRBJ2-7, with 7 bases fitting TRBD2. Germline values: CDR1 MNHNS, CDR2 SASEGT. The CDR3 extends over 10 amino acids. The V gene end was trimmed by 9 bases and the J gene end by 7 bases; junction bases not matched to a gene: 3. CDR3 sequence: CASVAGEQYF. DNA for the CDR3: TGTGCCAGTGTAGCGGGTGAGCAGTACTTC.

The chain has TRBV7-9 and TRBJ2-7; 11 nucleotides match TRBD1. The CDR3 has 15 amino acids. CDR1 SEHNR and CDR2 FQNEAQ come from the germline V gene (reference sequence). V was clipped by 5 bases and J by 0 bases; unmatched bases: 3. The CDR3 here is CASSPGQGASYEQYF. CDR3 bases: TGTGCCAGCAGCCCCGGACAGGGGGCCTCCTACGAGCAGTACTTC.

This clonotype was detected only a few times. The CDR3 loop reads CASSPVGVTEAFF. The CDR3, as DNA: TGCGCCAGCAGCCCGGTGGGAGTAACTGAAGCTTTCTTT. This sequence joins TRBV4-1 and TRBJ1-1, with D uncertain. There are 13 residues in the CDR3. V lost 4 bases and J 5 bases, leaving 11 bases between the germline ends. The V gene's germline CDR1 is MGHRA and CDR2 YSYEKL.

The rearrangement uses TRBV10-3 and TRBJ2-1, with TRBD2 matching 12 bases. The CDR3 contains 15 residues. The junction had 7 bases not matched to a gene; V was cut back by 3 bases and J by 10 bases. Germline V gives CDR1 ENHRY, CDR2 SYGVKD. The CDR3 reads CAISDSSGGANEQFF. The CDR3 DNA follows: TGTGCCATCAGTGATTCTAGCGGGGGGGCGAACGAGCAGTTCTTC.

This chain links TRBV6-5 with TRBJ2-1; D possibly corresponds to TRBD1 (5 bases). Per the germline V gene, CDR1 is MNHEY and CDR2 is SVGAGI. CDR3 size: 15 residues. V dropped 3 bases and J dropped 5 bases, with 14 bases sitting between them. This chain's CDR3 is CASSYQGLRDNEQFF. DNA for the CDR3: TGTGCCAGCAGTTATCAGGGCCTACGGGACAATGAGCAGTTCTTC.

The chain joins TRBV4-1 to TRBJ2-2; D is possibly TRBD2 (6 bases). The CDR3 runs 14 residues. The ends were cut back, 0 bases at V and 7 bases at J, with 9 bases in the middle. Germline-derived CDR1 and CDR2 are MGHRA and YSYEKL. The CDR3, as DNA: TGCGCCAGCAGCCAAGATCGGGGGATCGGGGAGCTGTTTTTT. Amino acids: CASSQDRGIGELFF.

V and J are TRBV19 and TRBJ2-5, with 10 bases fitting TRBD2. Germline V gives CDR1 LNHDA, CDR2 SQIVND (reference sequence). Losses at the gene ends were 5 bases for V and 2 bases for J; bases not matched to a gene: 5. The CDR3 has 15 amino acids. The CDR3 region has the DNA TGTGCCAGTAGTGGAGCGGGGGGGATACAAGAGACCCAGTACTTC. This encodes CASSGAGGIQETQYF.

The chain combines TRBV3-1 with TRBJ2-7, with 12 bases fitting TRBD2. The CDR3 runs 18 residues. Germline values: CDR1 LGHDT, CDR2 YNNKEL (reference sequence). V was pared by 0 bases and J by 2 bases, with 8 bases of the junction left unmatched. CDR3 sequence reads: CASSQDRTSGERTYEQYF. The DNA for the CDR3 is TGTGCCAGCAGCCAAGATCGGACTAGCGGGGAGAGGACCTACGAGCAGTACTTC.